These 25 T cell receptor beta chains were all obtained from the same sample, sequenced in a study of shared clonotypes between healthy human individuals (dated by TCRdb to 2019 to 2021). The library relied on the immunoSEQ multiplex PCR assay. TCRdb obtained this table from immuneACCESS and retained in-frame rearrangements with V and J assigned. These tables miss some clones; where compared with another copy, unresolved V genes account for less than half of the shortfall, and the remainder is unexplained. The sample data list hundreds of thousands of clones, and about 80% of these were observed just once. The leading ten clones occupy more than 10% of the sample. The specimen was PBMCs. The receptors here all came from a woman between 40 and 55 years old in good health. Some clones in this sample may be carry-over from other donors' samples.

V is TRBV5-4 and J is TRBJ1-1, with D uncertain. CDR1 and CDR2 from the germline V gene are SGHNT and YYREEE (reference sequence). This CDR3 is 13 amino acids long. Deletions cut 0 bases from V and 3 bases from J, with 6 bases between. In nucleotides, the CDR3 is TGTGCCAGCAGCTTGGGTAGAGACACTGAAGCTTTCTTT. Translated, it gives CASSLGRDTEAFF.

This clone has more than one count but fewer than ten. The chain's CDR3 is CASSVGSGSSGTTGELFF. The CDR3 coding sequence is TGTGCCAGCAGCGTAGGATCGGGATCTAGCGGGACCACCGGGGAGCTGTTTTTT. The rearrangement joins TRBV9 to TRBJ2-2, with TRBD2 matching 9 bases. The germline V gene encodes CDR1 SGDLS and CDR2 YYNGEE. V was pared by 0 bases and J by 4 bases, with 10 bases of the junction left unmatched. CDR3 length: 18 amino acids.

The CDR3 DNA follows: TGTGCCAGCAGAGACAGGACCCTCACAGATACGCAGTATTTT. It encodes CASRDRTLTDTQYF. The V and J genes are TRBV25-1 and TRBJ2-3; TRBD1 is a possible D gene (6 bases). Germline V gene data show CDR1 as MGHDK and CDR2 as SYGVNS. Trimming cost V 6 bases and J 2 bases, with 12 bases left between them. The CDR3 is 14 residues long.

With regard to this clone: Other DNA sequences within the sample encode an identical CDR3. CDR3: CASSLTRTSGNEQFF. The CDR3 DNA is TGTGCCAGCAGCTTAACCCGTACTAGCGGCAATGAGCAGTTCTTC. This chain uses TRBV7-6 with TRBJ2-1, with 8 bases lining up with TRBD2. This CDR3 comprises 15 residues. V trimming: 2 bases; J trimming: 6 bases; junction bases outside the gene matches: 6. The germline gives CDR1 SGHVS, CDR2 FNYEAQ.

The V and J genes are TRBV7-2 and TRBJ1-2; 7 bases line up with TRBD1. Germline-derived CDR1 and CDR2 are SGHTA and FQGNSA. The CDR3 length is 14 residues. Trimming took 4 bases from V and 0 from J; bases not matched to a gene: 2. CDR3 protein: CASSYRGANYGYTF. As DNA, the CDR3 is TGTGCCAGCAGCTACAGGGGCGCTAACTATGGCTACACCTTC.

This clone was observed a few times. The chain joins TRBV28 to TRBJ2-4; D is perhaps TRBD1 or TRBD2 (5 bases each). CDR3 size: 15 residues. Trimming cost V 4 bases and J 6 bases, with 16 bases left between them. The V gene's germline CDR1 is MDHEN and CDR2 SYDVKM. The CDR3 bases are TGTGCCAGCAGTTCCCGGGACCCGACGGGAAACATTCAGTACTTC. This translates into CASSSRDPTGNIQYF.

The gene calls are TRBV27 and TRBJ1-2, with D uncertain. Trimming took off 6 bases at V and 10 bases at J, with 21 bases between the two ends. The germline V gene has CDR1 MNHEY and CDR2 SMNVEV (reference sequence). This CDR3 has 14 residues. CDR3 bases: TGTGCCAGCAGCCCAACTCTGGGATCAGCGCACTACACCTTC. Its protein product is CASSPTLGSAHYTF.

The chain uses TRBV27 and TRBJ2-1; D ambiguous. Deletions cut 9 bases from V and 6 bases from J, with 9 bases between. The CDR3 length is 11 residues. Germline V gene data show CDR1 as MNHEY and CDR2 as SMNVEV (reference sequence). The CDR3 loop reads CASSRSNEQFF. CDR3 DNA: TGTGCCAGTTCTAGAAGCAATGAGCAGTTCTTC.

CDR3 region: CASKLAGAPGELFF. The CDR3 nucleotides read TGTGCCAGCAAACTAGCGGGAGCACCCGGGGAGCTGTTTTTT. The chain employs TRBV7-9 and TRBJ2-2, with 11 nucleotides matching TRBD2. The V segment lost 7 bases and the J segment 6 bases; nucleotides outside the gene matches: 4. Per germline, CDR1 SEHNR and CDR2 FQNEAQ (reference sequence). CDR3 length: 14 residues.

The CDR3 region is CASSDSKGGRGEQFF. In DNA form, the CDR3 reads TGTGCCAGCAGTGACTCGAAGGGCGGGAGAGGTGAGCAGTTCTTC. The chain employs TRBV6-4 and TRBJ2-1, with TRBD2 matching 7 bases. Germline CDR1 MRHNA, CDR2 SNTAGT. This CDR3 has 15 amino acids. J lost 9 bases, V lost 0 bases, and 8 bases had no gene match.

This clone was found once. CDR3 region: CASSVVSGQAFF. CDR3 sequence (DNA): TGTGCCAGCAGCGTAGTTTCGGGCCAAGCTTTCTTT. The genes are TRBV9 and TRBJ1-1; no clear D gene. The germline gives CDR1 SGDLS, CDR2 YYNGEE. CDR3 size: 12 residues. Deletions cut 0 bases from V and 9 bases from J, with 9 bases between. Filled out from reference TRBV9 and TRBJ1-1, the complete variable domain reads DSGVTQTPKHLITATGQRVTLRCSPRSGDLSVYWYQQSLDQGLQFLIQYYNGEERAKGNILERFSAQQFPDLHSELNLSSLELGDSALYFCASSVVSGQAFFGQGTRLTVV.

The chain joins TRBV6-5 to TRBJ2-1; 7 bases match TRBD2. Germline V gene lookup returns CDR1 MNHEY and CDR2 SVGAGI. The CDR3 consists of 13 residues. Germline trimming cut 8 bases from V and 8 bases from J; bases unmatched to any gene: 9. The CDR3 coding sequence is TGTGCCAGCGGGAGGGGCTTAGTGGATGAGCAGTTCTTC. The encoded protein is CASGRGLVDEQFF.

The chain employs TRBV7-2 and TRBJ2-1; D uncertain. With 0 bases removed from V and 8 bases from J, the gap between germline ends came to 11 bases. The germline V gene encodes CDR1 SGHTA and CDR2 FQGNSA. This CDR3 comprises 14 residues. For the CDR3, the DNA is TGTGCCAGCAGCTTAGCGGGTGCCGCCTATGAGCAGTTCTTC. Its protein is CASSLAGAAYEQFF. The complete variable domain, with remaining parts taken from reference TRBV7-2 and TRBJ2-1, reads GAGVSQSPSNKVTEKGKDVELRCDPISGHTALYWYRQSLGQGLEFLIYFQGNSAPDKSGLPSDRFSAERTGGSVSTLTIQRTQQEDSAVYLCASSLAGAAYEQFFGPGTRLTVL.

The chain links TRBV19 to TRBJ1-2; a weak D match, TRBD1 (6 bases). Germline CDR1 and CDR2: LNHDA and SQIVND (reference sequence). V was trimmed by 5 bases and J by 4 bases, leaving 11 bases between them. The length of the CDR3 is 13 residues. CDR3 nucleotides: TGTGCCAGTAGTCTAGGACAGATCTATGGCTACACCTTC. This sequence encodes CASSLGQIYGYTF.

The chain links TRBV6-6 to TRBJ2-2; D gene unclear. V dropped 2 bases and J dropped 2 bases, with 6 bases sitting between them. The CDR3 has 14 residues. CDR1 and CDR2 (germline): MNHNY, SVGAGI (reference sequence). The CDR3 nucleotides are TGTGCCAGCAGTTACGGGCGTAACACCGGGGAGCTGTTTTTT. It codes for CASSYGRNTGELFF.

This clone was seen only a few times. Other DNA sequences in this specimen translate into the identical CDR3. The rearrangement uses TRBV27 and TRBJ1-1; maybe TRBD1 (5 bases). V lost 5 bases, J lost 9 bases, and 22 bases lay in between. CDR1 and CDR2 from the germline V gene are MNHEY and SMNVEV (reference sequence). CDR3 length equals 15 residues. The CDR3 nucleotides are TGTGCCAGCAGTCCGGGAACAGGCCGGCCCATAAAAGCTTTCTTT. This sequence encodes CASSPGTGRPIKAFF.

The V call is TRBV28, the J call TRBJ2-5; D is uncertain. This CDR3 spans 13 amino acids. V lost 4 bases and J 7 bases, leaving 13 bases between the germline ends. Germline lookup yields CDR1 MDHEN and CDR2 SYDVKM. CDR3 nucleotide sequence: TGTGCCAGCAGTTCCTATGGGCCAGGGACCCAGTACTTC. It translates to CASSSYGPGTQYF. Combining the CDR3 with reference TRBV28 and TRBJ2-5 gives the whole variable domain DVKVTQSSRYLVKRTGEKVFLECVQDMDHENMFWYRQDPGLGLRLIYFSYDVKMKEKGDIPEGYSVSREKKERFSLILESASTNQTSMYLCASSSYGPGTQYFGPGTRLLVL.

The chain carries TRBV29-1 and TRBJ1-1; 9 bases match TRBD1. The germline V gene has CDR1 SQVTM and CDR2 ANQGSEA. The CDR3 contains 15 residues. Trimming cost V 0 bases and J 5 bases; bases outside gene matches: 7. CDR3 region: CSVEDLGQGGTEAFF. As DNA, the CDR3 is TGCAGCGTTGAAGATCTGGGACAGGGAGGAACTGAAGCTTTCTTT.

This clone appeared a few times. CDR3 amino acids: CAWVGRTEAFF. DNA of the CDR3: TGTGCCTGGGTTGGAAGGACTGAAGCTTTCTTT. The genes are TRBV30 and TRBJ1-1, with D unclear. The CDR3 extends over 11 amino acids. Germline V gene sequence: CDR1 GTSNPN, CDR2 SVGIG (reference sequence). Trimming pared 5 bases from V and 5 bases from J, leaving 9 bases between.

This chain links TRBV19 with TRBJ2-1; D is perhaps TRBD2 (6 bases). The ends were cut back, 3 bases at V and 0 bases at J, with 9 bases in the middle. The CDR3 spans 15 residues. Germline V gene sequence: CDR1 LNHDA, CDR2 SQIVND (reference sequence). The CDR3: CASSMGRNSYNEQFF. The CDR3 DNA reads TGTGCCAGTAGTATGGGGAGGAACTCCTACAATGAGCAGTTCTTC.

This chain connects TRBV6-1 to TRBJ1-1; no reliable D call. Germline V gene data show CDR1 as MNHNS and CDR2 as SASEGT. V lost 5 bases, J lost 1 base, and 11 bases lay in between. This CDR3 region has 14 residues. Here the CDR3 DNA reads TGTGCCAGCAGTTTCCGGACGGGGAACACTGAAGCTTTCTTT. Translated, it gives CASSFRTGNTEAFF.

V is TRBV10-3 and J is TRBJ2-1, with TRBD2 as a possible D gene (6 bases). The CDR3 spans 15 residues. The V end was cut by 1 base, the J end by 9 bases, with 16 bases between. From germline, CDR1 is ENHRY and CDR2 SYGVKD. The DNA of the CDR3 is TGTGCCATCAGTGAGTGGTCGGAGGGATTCGGTGAGCAGTTCTTC. This encodes CAISEWSEGFGEQFF.

The V call is TRBV6-5, the J call TRBJ2-7; 10 nucleotides agree with TRBD2. The CDR3 loop spans 15 amino acids. CDR1 and CDR2 (germline): MNHEY, SVGAGI. With V trimmed by 5 bases and J by 3 bases, 7 bases remained unmatched. CDR3 amino acids: CASSLGLAEIYEQYF. CDR3 bases: TGTGCCAGCAGTCTCGGACTAGCGGAGATCTACGAGCAGTACTTC.

This clone was recorded once. This chain connects TRBV4-2 to TRBJ2-7; possible D gene TRBD2, 7 bases. V was pared by 2 bases and J by 5 bases, with 25 bases between. CDR1 is LGHNA, CDR2 YNFKEQ, per germline. There are 18 residues in the CDR3. CDR3 sequence: CASSQRFSGTPGGNEQYF. CDR3 nucleotides: TGTGCCAGCAGCCAAAGGTTCTCGGGGACACCGGGGGGTAACGAGCAGTACTTC.

This chain uses TRBV28 with TRBJ1-3, with D unresolved. Germline V gene sequence: CDR1 MDHEN, CDR2 SYDVKM. V dropped 5 bases and J dropped 0 bases, with 14 bases sitting between them. The CDR3 is 16 residues long. This CDR3 reads CASSTQVRGSGNTIYF. The CDR3 nucleotides read TGTGCCAGCAGTACTCAAGTCAGAGGCTCTGGAAACACCATATATTTT. The full variable domain, its missing parts supplied by reference TRBV28 and TRBJ1-3, is DVKVTQSSRYLVKRTGEKVFLECVQDMDHENMFWYRQDPGLGLRLIYFSYDVKMKEKGDIPEGYSVSREKKERFSLILESASTNQTSMYLCASSTQVRGSGNTIYFGEGSWLTVV.